Detailed here is one T cell receptor beta chain. The data belong to a study of identical twins. V was clipped by 6 bases and J by 0 bases, with 12 bases between them. The CDR3 length is 15 residues. Germline assignment: CDR1 SGHTA and CDR2 FQGNSA. TCRdb re-called the 5' RACE reads with MiXCR, one entry per CDR3 protein. The sample yields about 470,000 distinct CDR3 sequences, roughly a quarter seen once. This same sample was also part of a study on T cells expressing NK-cell markers. Per that paper: The study drew TCR beta repertoires from sorted CD3+CD56+NKG2C+, CD3+CD56+NKG2C- and CD3+CD56-NKG2C+ T cells. Leadership of the CD3+CD56-NKG2C+ fraction also belonged to these clonotypes in four donors.

The sequenced sample consisted of CD4+ T cells sorted from blood. The chain links TRBV7-2 to TRBJ2-1; D is undetermined. The clonotype originates from a woman between 18 and 29 years old in good health. CDR3 bases: TGTGCCAGCAGTACGTACGTCAACTCCTACAATGAGCAGTTCTTC. Translating gives CASSTYVNSYNEQFF.